The 26 T cell receptor beta chains given below trace back to one sample, sequenced in a study of blood T cell repertoires in COVID-19. The protocol was immunoSEQ multiplex PCR, while the TCRdb copy is restricted to in-frame clones and leaves out a portion. The data show 100,000 to 150,000 clones, 84% seen once. The sequenced material came from peripheral blood. These TCRs come from a woman under 40 who had recovered from COVID-19.

This clone has only one observation. The CDR3 nucleotides read TGTGCCAGCGCGCTAGCGGGAGAGTACAATGAGCAGTTCTTC. It specifies CASALAGEYNEQFF. The chain has TRBV6-5 and TRBJ2-1, with TRBD2 identical over 10 bases. V was clipped by 8 bases and J by 4 bases; unmatched bases: 5. Germline loops: CDR1 MNHEY, CDR2 SVGAGI. CDR3 size: 14 residues.

J is TRBJ2-7 and V is TRBV7-9, with TRBD1 matching 8 bases. This CDR3 has 16 amino acids. V lost 1 base, J lost 5 bases, and 10 bases stayed unmatched. CDR1 and CDR2 (germline): SEHNR, FQNEAQ (reference sequence). The DNA for the CDR3 is TGTGCCAGCAGCTTAGGGACAGGGACTTTTTTCCACGAGCAGTACTTC. Translating gives CASSLGTGTFFHEQYF.

The rearrangement uses TRBV18 and TRBJ1-2; D might be TRBD1 (6 bases). CDR1 is KGHSH, CDR2 LQKENI, per germline. Trimming took 5 bases from V and 3 from J, leaving 16 bases between them. The CDR3 totals 15 residues. Here the CDR3 DNA reads TGTGCCAGCTCAGGTGCAGGGGCTGCTGACTATGGCTACACCTTC. Its translation is CASSGAGAADYGYTF. The entire variable domain, with the rest obtained from reference TRBV18 and TRBJ1-2, is as follows: NAGVMQNPRHLVRRRGQEARLRCSPMKGHSHVYWYRQLPEEGLKFMVYLQKENIIDESGMPKERFSAEFPKEGPSILRIQQVVRGDSAAYFCASSGAGAADYGYTFGSGTRLTVV.

This sequence joins TRBV7-9 and TRBJ2-3; D possibly corresponds to TRBD1 (5 bases). This CDR3 contains 14 residues. Germline V gene lookup returns CDR1 SEHNR and CDR2 FQNEAQ (reference sequence). V shed 2 bases and J shed 5 bases, with 11 bases lying between them. The CDR3 DNA reads TGTGCCAGCAGCTTATCTCTCCAGGGAGATACGCAGTATTTT. Its translation is CASSLSLQGDTQYF.

J is TRBJ2-1 and V is TRBV29-1; D is possibly TRBD1 (5 bases). CDR1 and CDR2 (germline): SQVTM, ANQGSEA. Trimming pared 7 bases from V and 7 bases from J, leaving 14 bases between. This CDR3 region has 12 residues. The CDR3 bases are TGCAGCGGATACAGTAGGGGAAATGAGCAGTTCTTC. This encodes CSGYSRGNEQFF.

As DNA, the CDR3 is TGTGCCAGCTCCGCGGTCAGCTACAACACCGGGGAGCTGTTTTTT. Encoded protein: CASSAVSYNTGELFF. The genes are TRBV7-9 and TRBJ2-2; D is unresolved. Germline CDR1 reads SEHNR; CDR2 reads FQNEAQ (reference sequence). Trimming shortened V by 8 bases and J by 2 bases, and 15 bases separated the two germline ends. This CDR3 is built from 15 residues.

In DNA, the CDR3 is TGTGCCAGCAGCCAATTTTCGACAGGGGGGACTGAAGCTTTCTTT. This codes for CASSQFSTGGTEAFF. The chain carries TRBV16 and TRBJ1-1; 9 positions match TRBD1. Per germline, CDR1 KGHSY and CDR2 FQNENV. Trimming took 1 base from V and 5 from J; bases not matched to a gene: 5. The CDR3 is made up of 15 amino acids.

The chain carries TRBV4-2 and TRBJ2-7; 10 bases line up with TRBD1. The CDR3 covers 15 residues. Germline loops: CDR1 LGHNA, CDR2 YNFKEQ. V gave up 3 bases and J gave up 0 bases; unmatched junction bases: 2. CDR3 sequence reads: CASSQGTGDSYEQYF. The CDR3 DNA reads as TGTGCCAGCAGCCAGGGGACAGGGGACTCCTACGAGCAGTACTTC.

V usage is TRBV9 and J usage is TRBJ1-6; 7 bases map to TRBD1. Per the germline V gene, CDR1 is SGDLS and CDR2 is YYNGEE. This CDR3 contains 15 residues. With V trimmed by 0 bases and J by 5 bases, 2 bases remained unmatched. CDR3 nucleotide sequence: TGTGCCAGCAGCGTAGAAGGGGGCGATAATTCACCCCTCCACTTT. Residues: CASSVEGGDNSPLHF. Combining the CDR3 with reference TRBV9 and TRBJ1-6 gives the whole variable domain DSGVTQTPKHLITATGQRVTLRCSPRSGDLSVYWYQQSLDQGLQFLIQYYNGEERAKGNILERFSAQQFPDLHSELNLSSLELGDSALYFCASSVEGGDNSPLHFGNGTRLTVT.

The gene calls are TRBV10-3 and TRBJ2-7, with 7 bases identical to TRBD1. This CDR3 comprises 14 residues. In germline, CDR1 is ENHRY, CDR2 SYGVKD. Unmatched junction bases numbered 5, after V lost 2 bases and J lost 4 bases. In DNA form, the CDR3 reads TGTGCCATCAGTGAGAGCCAGGGGGATTACGAGCAGTACTTC. Protein sequence: CAISESQGDYEQYF.

The chain combines TRBV7-2 with TRBJ1-2; 7 nucleotides agree with TRBD1. Trimming at V came to 5 bases and at J to 5 bases, leaving 11 bases not matched to a gene. Germline loops: CDR1 SGHTA, CDR2 FQGNSA. The CDR3 runs 15 residues. The CDR3 DNA reads TGTGCCAGCAGCCCCCGACAGGGTCGGGGGTATGGCTACACCTTC. This gives the protein CASSPRQGRGYGYTF.

V is TRBV29-1 and J is TRBJ2-1, with D unclear. The V end lost 4 bases, the J end lost 3 bases, and 4 bases lay between the germline ends. Per the germline V gene, CDR1 is SQVTM and CDR2 is ANQGSEA. The CDR3 is made up of 11 amino acids. The CDR3 sequence is CSVALYNEQFF. The CDR3 DNA is TGCAGCGTTGCCCTCTACAATGAGCAGTTCTTC.

CDR3 DNA: TGCAGTGCTAGTCGGACTAGCGGACTGGGAGGGCAGTACTTC. This encodes CSASRTSGLGGQYF. The V and J genes are TRBV20-1 and TRBJ2-7; TRBD2 agrees at 10 bases. The CDR3 is 14 amino acids. In germline, CDR1 is DFQATT, CDR2 SNEGSKA (reference sequence). Unmatched junction bases numbered 11, after V lost 3 bases and J lost 9 bases.

The rearrangement uses TRBV6-5 and TRBJ2-5; tentatively, D is TRBD1 (5 bases). With 6 bases removed from V and 3 bases from J, the gap between germline ends came to 8 bases. Germline CDR1 and CDR2: MNHEY and SVGAGI. The CDR3 sequence is 12 residues long. In DNA, the CDR3 is TGTGCCAGCAGGGTAGGGGAAGAGACCCAGTACTTC. Its protein product is CASRVGEETQYF.

This clone was counted once. This chain uses TRBV6-5 with TRBJ2-7; D gene uncertain. Trimming cost V 3 bases and J 1 base, with 7 bases left between them. The CDR3 is 13 residues long. Germline values: CDR1 MNHEY, CDR2 SVGAGI. The CDR3 protein is CASSYLFSYEQYF. Here the CDR3 DNA reads TGTGCCAGCAGTTATCTTTTTTCCTACGAGCAGTACTTC.

CDR3 sequence (DNA): TGCGCCAGCAGCCCGGGGTCTGGGGATTCACCCCTCCACTTT. This translates into CASSPGSGDSPLHF. The chain links TRBV5-1 to TRBJ1-6, with unresolved D. CDR3 length: 14 residues. Germline assignment: CDR1 SGHRS and CDR2 YFSETQ. V lost 4 bases to trimming and J lost 8 bases, with 13 bases between them.

CDR3 sequence: CASSLAVAPQETQYF. In DNA, the CDR3 is TGTGCCAGCAGCTTAGCGGTAGCTCCCCAAGAGACCCAGTACTTC. The rearrangement joins TRBV7-6 to TRBJ2-5; D not resolved. CDR3 length: 15 amino acids. Per the germline V gene, CDR1 is SGHVS and CDR2 is FNYEAQ. Deletions cut 0 bases from V and 1 base from J, with 9 bases between.

This sequence joins TRBV6-1 and TRBJ2-7, with D possibly matching TRBD2 (6 bases). The germline gives CDR1 MNHNS, CDR2 SASEGT. Trimming took off 3 bases at V and 4 bases at J, with 13 bases between the two ends. The CDR3 consists of 14 residues. The DNA for the CDR3 is TGTGCCAGCAGTGAGGAGGGCTCTCGGTACGAGCAGTACTTC. Translated: CASSEEGSRYEQYF.

This chain uses TRBV5-1 with TRBJ1-2; 7 bases align to TRBD1. The CDR3 is 15 residues long. V was pared by 5 bases and J by 7 bases, with 14 bases of the junction left unmatched. Per the germline V gene, CDR1 is SGHRS and CDR2 is YFSETQ. The CDR3 sequence is CASSVDLRQGSGYTF. The CDR3 DNA reads TGCGCCAGCAGTGTCGACCTCCGACAGGGATCTGGCTACACCTTC.

The chain has TRBV19 and TRBJ1-5; D is undetermined. Germline assignment: CDR1 LNHDA and CDR2 SQIVND (reference sequence). V was clipped by 5 bases and J by 3 bases, with 5 bases between them. The CDR3 has 12 residues. Here the CDR3 reads CASSFINQPQHF. In nucleotides, the CDR3 is TGTGCCAGTAGTTTCATCAATCAGCCCCAGCATTTT. Full variable domain (outside the CDR3, taken from reference TRBV19 and TRBJ1-5): DGGITQSPKYLFRKEGQNVTLSCEQNLNHDAMYWYRQDPGQGLRLIYYSQIVNDFQKGDIAEGYSVSREKKESFPLTVTSAQKNPTAFYLCASSFINQPQHFGDGTRLSIL.

CDR3: CASSLVGSSSYNSPLHF. The CDR3, as DNA: TGTGCCAGCAGCTTAGTCGGTTCAAGCTCCTATAATTCACCCCTCCACTTT. This sequence joins TRBV11-2 and TRBJ1-6; no clear D gene. Per germline, CDR1 SGHAT and CDR2 FQNNGV. The germline V and J ends were trimmed by 1 base and 0 bases, with 10 bases remaining between them. This CDR3 contains 17 residues.

This chain links TRBV6-1 with TRBJ2-7, with 9 bases aligning to TRBD2. V shed 2 bases and J 1 base; nucleotides not matched to a gene: 6. Germline CDR1 and CDR2: MNHNS and SASEGT. The CDR3 contains 16 residues. CDR3 nucleotides: TGTGCCAGCAGTGAATTTAGCGGGGGCCTTTCCTACGAGCAGTACTTC. Encoded protein: CASSEFSGGLSYEQYF.

This chain links TRBV6-5 with TRBJ2-2, with 9 bases matching TRBD1. Germline V gives CDR1 MNHEY, CDR2 SVGAGI. This CDR3 spans 15 amino acids. With 6 bases clipped from V and 5 bases from J, the junction kept 7 bases outside the gene matches. The CDR3 coding sequence is TGTGCCAGCAGGAAACAGGGGGCGCGGACCGGGGAGCTGTTTTTT. Protein sequence: CASRKQGARTGELFF.

J is TRBJ2-7 and V is TRBV7-2; 8 bases line up with TRBD2. CDR1 and CDR2 from the germline V gene are SGHTA and FQGNSA. J lost 7 bases, V lost 2 bases, and 10 bases had no gene match. The CDR3 has 15 residues. CDR3 region: CASSLPFAGGGEQYF. Written as DNA, the CDR3 is TGTGCCAGCAGCTTACCTTTTGCGGGAGGAGGAGAGCAGTACTTC. Looking up the rest from reference TRBV7-2 and TRBJ2-7 gives the full variable domain: GAGVSQSPSNKVTEKGKDVELRCDPISGHTALYWYRQSLGQGLEFLIYFQGNSAPDKSGLPSDRFSAERTGGSVSTLTIQRTQQEDSAVYLCASSLPFAGGGEQYFGPGTRLTVT.

The genes are TRBV11-2 and TRBJ1-2; tentatively, D is TRBD1 (6 bases). Germline CDR1 is SGHAT and CDR2 is FQNNGV. The CDR3 is made up of 13 amino acids. The V end lost 5 bases, the J end lost 4 bases, and 11 bases lay between the germline ends. The CDR3 DNA reads TGTGCCAGCAGCCAACAGGGCGTCTATGGCTACACCTTC. Translating gives CASSQQGVYGYTF.

This chain links TRBV14 with TRBJ2-7; 8 bases agree with TRBD1. CDR1 is SGHDN and CDR2 is FVKESK in the germline V gene. V trimming: 4 bases; J trimming: 5 bases; junction bases outside the gene matches: 10. CDR3 length: 15 amino acids. The CDR3 DNA follows: TGTGCCAGCAGCCCACAGCGGACAGGGAGGAACGAGCAGTACTTC. This translates into CASSPQRTGRNEQYF.